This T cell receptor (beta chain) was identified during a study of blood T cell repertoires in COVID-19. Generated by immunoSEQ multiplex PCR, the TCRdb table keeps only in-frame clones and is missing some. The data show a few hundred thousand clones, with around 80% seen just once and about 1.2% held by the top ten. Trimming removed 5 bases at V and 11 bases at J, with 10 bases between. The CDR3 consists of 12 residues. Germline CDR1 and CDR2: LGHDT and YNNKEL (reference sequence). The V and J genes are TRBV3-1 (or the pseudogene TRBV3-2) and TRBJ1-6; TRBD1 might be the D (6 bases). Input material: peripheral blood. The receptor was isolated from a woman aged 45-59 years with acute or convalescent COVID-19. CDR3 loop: CASSVQGPPLHF. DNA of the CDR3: TGTGCCAGCAGCGTACAGGGACCACCCCTCCACTTT.